The source of this TCR beta chain is a study of cytomegalovirus exposure and HLA in healthy donors. Vbeta (60) and Jbeta (13) primers were used in the PCR. Some clones are missing from TCRdb's copy, which holds only in-frame ones; the method was immunoSEQ multiplex PCR. The profile shows about 150,000 clones, more than 65% of them singletons. Of note for this clone: One end of the junction is discordant with germline, which a read error may explain.

Germline V CDR1 and CDR2: SEHNR, FQNEAQ (reference sequence). The CDR3 totals 18 residues. Specimen: PBMCs. This sequence joins TRBV7-9 and TRBJ2-3; 11 bases line up with TRBD2. This clonotype was sampled from a man aged 30-40 years in good health and CMV-seropositive. The CDR3 protein is CSSSPNGDLAGGADTQYF. CDR3 bases: TGTTCCAGCAGCCCCAATGGGGATCTAGCGGGAGGAGCGGATACGCAGTATTTT.